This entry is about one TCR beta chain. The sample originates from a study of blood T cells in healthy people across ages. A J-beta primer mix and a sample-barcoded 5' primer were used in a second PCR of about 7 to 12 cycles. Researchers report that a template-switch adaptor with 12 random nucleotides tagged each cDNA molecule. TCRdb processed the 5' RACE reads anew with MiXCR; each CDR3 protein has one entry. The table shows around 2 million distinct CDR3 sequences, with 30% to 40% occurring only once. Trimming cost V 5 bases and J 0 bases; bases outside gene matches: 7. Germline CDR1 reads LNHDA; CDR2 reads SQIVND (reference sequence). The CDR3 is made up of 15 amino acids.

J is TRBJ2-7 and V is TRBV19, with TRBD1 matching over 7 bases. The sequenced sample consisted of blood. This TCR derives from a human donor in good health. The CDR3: CASSGDSQSSYEQYF. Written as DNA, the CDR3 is TGTGCCAGTAGTGGGGACAGTCAGAGCTCCTACGAGCAGTACTTC.